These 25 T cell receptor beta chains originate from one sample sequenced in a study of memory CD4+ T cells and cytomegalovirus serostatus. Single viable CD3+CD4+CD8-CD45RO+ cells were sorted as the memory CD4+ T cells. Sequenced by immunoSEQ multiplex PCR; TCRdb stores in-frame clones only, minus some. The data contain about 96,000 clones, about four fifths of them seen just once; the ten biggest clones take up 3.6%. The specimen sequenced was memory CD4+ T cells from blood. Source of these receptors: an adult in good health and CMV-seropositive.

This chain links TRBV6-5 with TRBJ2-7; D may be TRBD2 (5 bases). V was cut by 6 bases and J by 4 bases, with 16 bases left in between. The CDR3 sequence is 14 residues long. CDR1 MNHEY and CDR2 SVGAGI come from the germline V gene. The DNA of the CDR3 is TGTGCCAGCAGCCTCGGGATCTCGGGGTACGAGCAGTACTTC. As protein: CASSLGISGYEQYF.

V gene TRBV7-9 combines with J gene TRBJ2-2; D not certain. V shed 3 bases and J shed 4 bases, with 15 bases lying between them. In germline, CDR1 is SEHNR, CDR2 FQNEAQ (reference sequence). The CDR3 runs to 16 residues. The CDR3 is CASSFRGSPSTGELFF. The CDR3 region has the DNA TGTGCCAGCAGCTTTCGAGGTTCCCCCAGCACCGGGGAGCTGTTTTTT.

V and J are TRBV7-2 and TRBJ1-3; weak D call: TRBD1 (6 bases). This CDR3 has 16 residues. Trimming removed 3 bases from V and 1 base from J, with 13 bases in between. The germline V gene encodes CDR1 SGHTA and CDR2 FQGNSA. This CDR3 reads CASSLDSQSSGNTIYF. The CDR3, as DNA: TGTGCCAGCAGCTTGGACAGTCAAAGTTCTGGAAACACCATATATTTT.

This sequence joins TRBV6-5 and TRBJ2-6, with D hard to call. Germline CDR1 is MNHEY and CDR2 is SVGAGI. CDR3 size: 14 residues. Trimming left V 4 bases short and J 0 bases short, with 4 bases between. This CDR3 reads CASSSSSGANVLTF. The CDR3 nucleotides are TGTGCCAGCAGTTCAAGCTCTGGGGCCAACGTCCTGACTTTC.

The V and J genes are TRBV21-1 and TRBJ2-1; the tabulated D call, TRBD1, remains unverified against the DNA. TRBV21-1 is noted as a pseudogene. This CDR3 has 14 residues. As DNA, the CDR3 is TGTGCCAGCAGCAGGACAGGGGGCGTCAATGAGCAGTTCTTC. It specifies CASSRTGGVNEQFF.

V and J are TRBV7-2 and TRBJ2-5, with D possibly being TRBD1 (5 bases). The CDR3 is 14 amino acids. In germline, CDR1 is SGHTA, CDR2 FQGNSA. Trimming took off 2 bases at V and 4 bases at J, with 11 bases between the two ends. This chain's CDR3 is CASSLTRGGETQYF. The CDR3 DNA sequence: TGTGCCAGCAGCTTAACAAGGGGTGGAGAGACCCAGTACTTC.

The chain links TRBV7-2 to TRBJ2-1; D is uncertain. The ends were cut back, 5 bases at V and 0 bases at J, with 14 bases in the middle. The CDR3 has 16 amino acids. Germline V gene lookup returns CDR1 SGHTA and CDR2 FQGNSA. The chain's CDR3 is CASSVMILSSYNEQFF. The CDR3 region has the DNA TGTGCCAGCAGCGTCATGATACTTAGCTCCTACAATGAGCAGTTCTTC.

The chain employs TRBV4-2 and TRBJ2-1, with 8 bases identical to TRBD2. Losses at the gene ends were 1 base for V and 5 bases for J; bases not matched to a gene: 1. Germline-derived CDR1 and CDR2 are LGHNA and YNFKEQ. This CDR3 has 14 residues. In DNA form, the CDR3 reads TGTGCCAGCAGCCAAGGACTAGCGCACAATGAGCAGTTCTTC. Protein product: CASSQGLAHNEQFF.

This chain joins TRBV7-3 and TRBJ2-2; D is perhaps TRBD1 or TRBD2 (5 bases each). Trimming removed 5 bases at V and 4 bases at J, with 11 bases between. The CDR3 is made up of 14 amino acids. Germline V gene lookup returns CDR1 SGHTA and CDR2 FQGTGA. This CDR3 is CASSEGHLTGELFF. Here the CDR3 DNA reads TGTGCCAGCAGCGAGGGGCATCTCACCGGGGAGCTGTTTTTT. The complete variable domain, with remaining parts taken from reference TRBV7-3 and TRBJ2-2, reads GAGVSQTPSNKVTEKGKYVELRCDPISGHTALYWYRQSLGQGPEFLIYFQGTGAADDSGLPNDRFFAVRPEGSVSTLKIQRTERGDSAVYLCASSEGHLTGELFFGEGSRLTVL.

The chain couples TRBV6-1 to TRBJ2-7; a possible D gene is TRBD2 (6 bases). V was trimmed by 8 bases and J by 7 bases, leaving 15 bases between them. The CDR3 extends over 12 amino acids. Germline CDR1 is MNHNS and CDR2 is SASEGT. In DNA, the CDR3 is TGTGCCAGCCAACGGGGGATGGGGGAGCAGTACTTC. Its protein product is CASQRGMGEQYF.

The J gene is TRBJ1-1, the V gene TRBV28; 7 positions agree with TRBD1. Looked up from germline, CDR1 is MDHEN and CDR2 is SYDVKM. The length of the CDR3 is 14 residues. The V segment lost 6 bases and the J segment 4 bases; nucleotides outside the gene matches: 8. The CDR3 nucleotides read TGTGCCAGCAGCCGACAGGGCACCCTCACTGAAGCTTTCTTT. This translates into CASSRQGTLTEAFF.

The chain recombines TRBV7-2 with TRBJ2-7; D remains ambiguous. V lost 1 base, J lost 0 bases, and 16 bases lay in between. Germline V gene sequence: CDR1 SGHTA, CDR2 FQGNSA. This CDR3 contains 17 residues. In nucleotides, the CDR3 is TGTGCCAGCAGCTTAGGTTATCGGCCCCTCCGCTCCTACGAGCAGTACTTC. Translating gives CASSLGYRPLRSYEQYF.

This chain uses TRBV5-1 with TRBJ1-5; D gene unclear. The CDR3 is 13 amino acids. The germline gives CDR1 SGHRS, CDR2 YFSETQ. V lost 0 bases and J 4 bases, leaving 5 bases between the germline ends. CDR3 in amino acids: CASSLALNQPQHF. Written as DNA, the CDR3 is TGCGCCAGCAGCTTGGCCCTAAATCAGCCCCAGCATTTT. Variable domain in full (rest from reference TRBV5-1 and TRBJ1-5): KAGVTQTPRYLIKTRGQQVTLSCSPISGHRSVSWYQQTPGQGLQFLFEYFSETQRNKGNFPGRFSGRQFSNSRSEMNVSTLELGDSALYLCASSLALNQPQHFGDGTRLSIL.

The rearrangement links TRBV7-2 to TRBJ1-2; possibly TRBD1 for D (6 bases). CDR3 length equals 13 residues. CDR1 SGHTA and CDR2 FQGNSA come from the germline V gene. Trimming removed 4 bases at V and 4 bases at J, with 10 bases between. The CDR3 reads CASSSGTSYGYTF. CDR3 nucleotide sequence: TGTGCCAGCAGCTCCGGGACAAGCTATGGCTACACCTTC.

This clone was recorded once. The CDR3 nucleotides are TGTGCCAGCAGCTTAGGGCCCAATCAGCCCCAGCATTTT. This codes for CASSLGPNQPQHF. The chain joins TRBV7-3 to TRBJ1-5, with D unresolved. The CDR3 extends over 13 amino acids. Trimming cost V 2 bases and J 3 bases, with 5 bases left between them. Germline V gene sequence: CDR1 SGHTA, CDR2 FQGTGA.

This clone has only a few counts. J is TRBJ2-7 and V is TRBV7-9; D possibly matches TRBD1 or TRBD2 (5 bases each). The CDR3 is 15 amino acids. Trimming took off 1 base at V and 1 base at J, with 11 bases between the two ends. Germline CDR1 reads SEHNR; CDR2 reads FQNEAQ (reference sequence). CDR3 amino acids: CASSLDGEGSYEQYF. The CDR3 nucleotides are TGTGCCAGCAGCTTAGACGGAGAGGGGTCCTACGAGCAGTACTTC. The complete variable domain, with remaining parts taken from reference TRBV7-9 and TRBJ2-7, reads DTGVSQNPRHKITKRGQNVTFRCDPISEHNRLYWYRQTLGQGPEFLTYFQNEAQLEKSRLLSDRFSAERPKGSFSTLEIQRTEQGDSAMYLCASSLDGEGSYEQYFGPGTRLTVT.

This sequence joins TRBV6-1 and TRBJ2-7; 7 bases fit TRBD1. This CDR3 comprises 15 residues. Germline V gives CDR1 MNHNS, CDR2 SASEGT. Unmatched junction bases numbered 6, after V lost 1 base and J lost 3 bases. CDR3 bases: TGTGCCAGCAGTGAAGGGGGGACAGAGCTCTACGAGCAGTACTTC. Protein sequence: CASSEGGTELYEQYF.

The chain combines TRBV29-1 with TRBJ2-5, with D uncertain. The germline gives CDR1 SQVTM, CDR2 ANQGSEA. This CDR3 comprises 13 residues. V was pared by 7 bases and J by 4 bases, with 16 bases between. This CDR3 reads CSARFYLGETQYF. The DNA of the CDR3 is TGCAGCGCCCGGTTTTATCTAGGAGAGACCCAGTACTTC.

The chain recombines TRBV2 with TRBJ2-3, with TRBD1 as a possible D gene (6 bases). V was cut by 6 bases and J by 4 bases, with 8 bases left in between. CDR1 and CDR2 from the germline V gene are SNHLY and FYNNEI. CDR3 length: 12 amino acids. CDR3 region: CASRTGSDTQYF. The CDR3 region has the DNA TGTGCCAGCAGGACAGGATCAGATACGCAGTATTTT.

The CDR3 loop reads CASSPARGQVEQYF. The CDR3 DNA follows: TGTGCCAGCTCACCGGCCAGGGGGCAAGTCGAGCAGTACTTC. The gene calls are TRBV18 and TRBJ2-7, with 8 bases that match TRBD1. The CDR3 is 14 amino acids. Germline V gene sequence: CDR1 KGHSH, CDR2 LQKENI. Losses at the gene ends were 3 bases for V and 6 bases for J; bases not matched to a gene: 7.

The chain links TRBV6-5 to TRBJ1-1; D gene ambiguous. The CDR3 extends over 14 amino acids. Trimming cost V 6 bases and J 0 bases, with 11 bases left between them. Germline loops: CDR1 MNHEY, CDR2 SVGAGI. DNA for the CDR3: TGTGCCAGCAGGTCGAGTGAAATGAACACTGAAGCTTTCTTT. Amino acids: CASRSSEMNTEAFF.

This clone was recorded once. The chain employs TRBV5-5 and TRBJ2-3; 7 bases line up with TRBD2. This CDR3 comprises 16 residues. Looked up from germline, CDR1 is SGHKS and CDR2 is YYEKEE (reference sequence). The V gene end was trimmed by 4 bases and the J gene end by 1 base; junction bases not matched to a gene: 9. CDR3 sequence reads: CASSPGGLAGTDTQYF. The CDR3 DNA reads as TGTGCCAGCAGCCCTGGAGGTCTAGCGGGCACAGATACGCAGTATTTT.

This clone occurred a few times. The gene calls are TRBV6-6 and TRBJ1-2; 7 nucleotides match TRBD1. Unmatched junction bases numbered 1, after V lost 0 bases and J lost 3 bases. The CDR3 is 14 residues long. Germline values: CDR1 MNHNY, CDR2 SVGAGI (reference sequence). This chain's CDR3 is CASSYSGGDYGYTF. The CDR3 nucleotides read TGTGCCAGCAGTTACTCAGGGGGCGACTATGGCTACACCTTC.

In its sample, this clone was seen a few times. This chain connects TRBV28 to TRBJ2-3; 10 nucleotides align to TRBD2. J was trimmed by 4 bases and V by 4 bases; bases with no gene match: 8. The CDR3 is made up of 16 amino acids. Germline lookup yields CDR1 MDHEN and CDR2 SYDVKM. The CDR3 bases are TGTGCCAGCAGTTCGCCGGGACTAGCGTCCCCAGATACGCAGTATTTT. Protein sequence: CASSSPGLASPDTQYF.

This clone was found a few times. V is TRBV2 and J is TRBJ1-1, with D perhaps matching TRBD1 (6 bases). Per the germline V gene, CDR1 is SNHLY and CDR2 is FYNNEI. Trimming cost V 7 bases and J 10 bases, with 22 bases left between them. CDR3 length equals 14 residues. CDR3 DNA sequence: TGTGCCAGCATGTTCCTCCCGGGGACATCTCGAGCTTTCTTT. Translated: CASMFLPGTSRAFF.